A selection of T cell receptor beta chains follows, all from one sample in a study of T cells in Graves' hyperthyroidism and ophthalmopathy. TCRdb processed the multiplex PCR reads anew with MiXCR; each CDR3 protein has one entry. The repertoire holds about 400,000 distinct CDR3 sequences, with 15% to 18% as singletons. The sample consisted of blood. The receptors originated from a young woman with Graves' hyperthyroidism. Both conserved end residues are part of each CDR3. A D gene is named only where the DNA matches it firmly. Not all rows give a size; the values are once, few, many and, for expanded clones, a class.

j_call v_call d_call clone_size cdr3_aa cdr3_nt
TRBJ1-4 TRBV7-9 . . CASSLTGGYEKLFF TGTGCCAGCAGTCTCACGGGAGGGTATGAAAAACTGTTTTTT
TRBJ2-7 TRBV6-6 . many CASSYSGPNPKGQYF TGTGCCAGCAGTTACTCCGGACCGAATCCTAAGGGGCAGTACTTC
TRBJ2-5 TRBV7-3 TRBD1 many CASSPTPDRGEKTQYF TGTGCCAGCAGCCCTACGCCGGACAGGGGAGAAAAGACCCAGTACTTC
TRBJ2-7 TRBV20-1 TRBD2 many CSARAPSGSMEQYF TGCAGTGCTAGGGCCCCGAGCGGGAGTATGGAGCAGTACTTC
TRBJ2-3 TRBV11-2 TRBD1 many CASSLGTGFTDTQYF TGTGCCAGCAGCTTAGGGACAGGTTTCACAGATACGCAGTATTTT
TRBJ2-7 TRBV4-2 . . CASSLGDHSYEQYF TGTGCCAGCAGCTTAGGAGACCACTCCTACGAGCAGTACTTC
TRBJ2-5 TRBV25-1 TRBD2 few CASSEGSGREGETQYF TGTGCCAGCAGTGAAGGCAGCGGGAGGGAAGGGGAGACCCAGTACTTC
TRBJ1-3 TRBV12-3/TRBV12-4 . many CASSFARASGNTIYF TGTGCCAGCAGTTTTGCCAGGGCCTCTGGAAACACCATATATTTT
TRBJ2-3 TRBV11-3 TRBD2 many CASSLDYDRTSADTQYF TGTGCCAGCAGCTTAGATTATGATAGGACTAGCGCGGATACGCAGTATTTT
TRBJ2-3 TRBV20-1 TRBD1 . CSASAGGETDTQYF TGCAGTGCTAGCGCAGGGGGCGAAACAGATACGCAGTATTTT
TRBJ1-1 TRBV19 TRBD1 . CASSPDRGPNTEAFF TGTGCCAGTAGTCCCGACAGGGGTCCGAACACTGAAGCTTTCTTT
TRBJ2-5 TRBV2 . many CASGPEGPRRETQYF TGTGCCAGCGGCCCTGAAGGCCCCAGGAGAGAGACCCAGTACTTC
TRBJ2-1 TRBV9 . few CASSETTNNEQFF TGTGCCAGCAGCGAGACTACTAACAATGAGCAGTTCTTC
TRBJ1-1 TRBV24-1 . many CATRGRMNTEAFF TGTGCCACCAGGGGACGGATGAACACTGAAGCTTTCTTT
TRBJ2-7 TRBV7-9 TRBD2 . CASSLRGRAVEQYF TGTGCCAGCAGCTTAAGAGGGAGGGCCGTCGAGCAGTACTTC
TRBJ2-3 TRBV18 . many CASSPAGGNTDTQYF TGTGCCAGCTCACCCGCCGGGGGCAACACAGATACGCAGTATTTT
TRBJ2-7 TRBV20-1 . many CSARDRDEQYF TGCAGTGCTAGAGATCGGGACGAGCAGTACTTC
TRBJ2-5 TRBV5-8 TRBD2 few CASSPGTRKETQYF TGTGCCAGCAGCCCCGGGACTAGAAAAGAGACCCAGTACTTC
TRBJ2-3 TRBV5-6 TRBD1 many CASTQTQGGTDTQYF TGTGCCAGCACACAAACGCAGGGGGGCACAGATACGCAGTATTTT
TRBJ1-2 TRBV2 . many CASKAELNYGYTF TGTGCCAGCAAAGCAGAGTTAAACTATGGCTACACCTTC
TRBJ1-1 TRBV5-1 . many CASSPRRVSEAFF TGCGCCAGCAGCCCTCGCAGGGTTTCTGAAGCTTTCTTT
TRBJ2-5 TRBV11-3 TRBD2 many CASSRGGRETQYF TGTGCCAGCAGCCGGGGGGGGAGGGAGACCCAGTACTTC
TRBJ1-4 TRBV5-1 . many CASSLGQTSADGELFF TGCGCCAGCAGCTTGGGCCAGACTTCAGCCGATGGAGAACTGTTTTTT
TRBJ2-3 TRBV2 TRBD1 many CAGRQGVSTDTQYF TGTGCCGGAAGACAGGGGGTGAGCACAGATACGCAGTATTTT
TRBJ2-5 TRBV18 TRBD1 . CASSVTGAQETQYF TGTGCCAGCTCAGTCACAGGGGCCCAAGAGACCCAGTACTTC
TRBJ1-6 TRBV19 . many CASRKWQDNSPLHF TGTGCCAGTAGAAAGTGGCAGGATAATTCACCCCTCCACTTT
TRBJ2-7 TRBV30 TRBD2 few CAWSNGVAGGPGYEQYF TGTGCCTGGAGTAATGGAGTAGCGGGAGGGCCGGGGTACGAGCAGTACTTC
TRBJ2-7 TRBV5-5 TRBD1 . CASSLVPTGNYEQYF TGTGCCAGCAGCTTGGTACCGACAGGGAACTACGAGCAGTACTTC
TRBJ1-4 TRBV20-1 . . CSAPYSATNEKLFF TGCAGTGCTCCGTACAGCGCAACTAATGAAAAACTGTTTTTT
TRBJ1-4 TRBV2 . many CASSRAGATNEKLFF TGTGCCAGCTCTCGGGCCGGCGCAACTAATGAAAAACTGTTTTTT
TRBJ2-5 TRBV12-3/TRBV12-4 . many CASSPELVRGPQYF TGTGCCAGCAGTCCCGAGCTGGTGCGGGGCCCCCAGTACTTC
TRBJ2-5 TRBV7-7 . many CASSLRIEAETQYF TGTGCTAGCAGCTTACGTATTGAGGCAGAGACCCAGTACTTC
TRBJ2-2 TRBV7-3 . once CASSVSLNTGELFF TGTGCCAGCAGCGTTTCGCTAAACACCGGGGAGCTGTTTTTT
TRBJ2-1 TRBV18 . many CASSPSIGEQFF TGTGCCAGCTCCCCATCGATCGGTGAGCAGTTCTTC
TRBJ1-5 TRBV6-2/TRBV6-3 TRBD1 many CASSYADRAGNQPQHF TGTGCCAGCAGTTACGCCGACAGGGCGGGCAATCAGCCCCAGCATTTT
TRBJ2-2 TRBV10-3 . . CAVNEGGPSGELFF TGTGCCGTCAATGAGGGGGGGCCGAGCGGGGAGCTGTTTTTT
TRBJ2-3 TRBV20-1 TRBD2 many CSADGSGISTDTQYF TGCAGTGCCGACGGTAGCGGGATAAGCACAGATACGCAGTATTTT
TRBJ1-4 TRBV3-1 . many CASSQDGVFEKLFF TGTGCCAGCAGCCAAGACGGGGTATTTGAAAAACTGTTTTTT
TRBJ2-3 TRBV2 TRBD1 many CASRGQGSRDTQYF TGTGCCAGCCGAGGACAGGGATCACGGGATACGCAGTATTTT
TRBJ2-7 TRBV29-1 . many CSVGTETYEQYF TGCAGCGTTGGGACGGAAACCTACGAGCAGTACTTC
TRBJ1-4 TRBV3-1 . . CASSQVYNSVNEKLFF TGTGCCAGCAGCCAAGTTTATAACAGCGTGAATGAAAAACTGTTTTTT
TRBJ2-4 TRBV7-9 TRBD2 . CASSLSKIGGKNIQYF TGTGCCAGCAGCTTGTCAAAAATCGGGGGGAAAAACATTCAGTACTTC
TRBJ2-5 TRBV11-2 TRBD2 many CASSLDFSGRETQYF TGTGCCAGCAGCTTAGATTTTAGCGGGAGAGAGACCCAGTACTTC
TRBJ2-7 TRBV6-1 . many CASSVDSGYEQYF TGTGCCAGCAGTGTGGACAGCGGCTACGAGCAGTACTTC
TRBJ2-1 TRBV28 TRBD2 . CASWSAGGRSNEQFF TGTGCCAGCTGGTCGGCGGGGGGGCGGAGCAATGAGCAGTTCTTC
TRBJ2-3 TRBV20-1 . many CSAARGTPDTQYF TGCAGTGCGGCTCGAGGGACCCCAGATACGCAGTATTTT
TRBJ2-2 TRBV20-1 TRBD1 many CSARDGDRDTGELFF TGCAGTGCTAGAGATGGGGACAGGGACACCGGGGAGCTGTTTTTT
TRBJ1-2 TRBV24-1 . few CATSEEQGYGYTF TGTGCCACCAGTGAGGAACAGGGCTATGGCTACACCTTC
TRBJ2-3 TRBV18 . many CASSPYPERADTQYF TGTGCCAGCTCACCATACCCGGAGCGAGCAGATACGCAGTATTTT
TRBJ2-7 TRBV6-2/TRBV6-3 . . CASSISGTASYEQYF TGTGCCAGCAGTATCTCCGGGACTGCCTCCTACGAGCAGTACTTC
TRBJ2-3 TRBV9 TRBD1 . CASSARQGFPDTQYF TGTGCCAGCAGCGCCCGACAGGGGTTCCCAGATACGCAGTATTTT